This T cell receptor (beta chain) was sequenced in a study of blood T cells in healthy people across ages. Points from the study as a whole: CMV status of donors was unknown, possibly confounding expanded clonotype changes.

Donors were healthy Caucasian individuals from Russia aged about 6 to 95. Researchers isolated at least 6.5 million PBMCs per sample. Primed by a sample-barcoded 5' primer and a J-beta primer mix, a second PCR proceeded for 7 to 11 cycles. Through a template-switch adaptor with 12 random nucleotides, each cDNA molecule received a tag. Via MiXCR, TCRdb re-called the 5' RACE reads, giving one row per CDR3 protein. The data hold 1,800,000 or so distinct CDR3 sequences, with about 39% observed a single time. The CDR3 has 14 residues. Germline V gene lookup returns CDR1 LGHDT and CDR2 YNNKEL (reference sequence). Comment on this clonotype: Its antigen is as yet unknown.

The origin of this receptor is a human donor in good health. The chain is built from TRBV3-1 and TRBJ2-5, with D maybe TRBD2 (6 bases). The end of the DNA is better explained by TRBJ2-7, so the J call may be wrong. Sequenced material: blood. In nucleotides, the CDR3 is TGTGCCAGCAGCCTCTATACCGGGGGCTACGAGCAGTACTTC. It codes for CASSLYTGGYEQYF.